Presented here are 11 T cell receptor beta chains from one specimen sequenced in a study of read filtering for tumor transcriptome and immune sequencing. Molecular barcoded adaptors covering alpha/delta and beta/gamma chains were used on about 390 ng RNA. TCRdb called the reads again in MiXCR, with one record for every CDR3 protein. The sample contains 30,000 to 35,000 distinct CDR3 sequences, around a sixth of which appear only once. The material sequenced was a population of CD138-negative cells sorted from bone marrow. The receptors originated from a donor at least 40 years old with multiple myeloma.

In its sample, this clonotype was seen many times. This chain joins TRBV29-1 and TRBJ2-3, with D possibly TRBD2 on 6 matching bases. The germline gives CDR1 SQVTM, CDR2 ANQGSEA. Trimming shortened V by 8 bases and J by 2 bases, and 20 bases separated the two germline ends. The CDR3 sequence is 15 residues long. As DNA, the CDR3 is TGCAGCTTCCGACTAGTTGAGGGCCCCACAGATACGCAGTATTTT. Protein: CSFRLVEGPTDTQYF.

This clonotype showed up many times. The genes are TRBV19 and TRBJ2-1; TRBD2 matches 10 bases. The CDR3 runs 16 residues. CDR1 and CDR2 from the germline V gene are LNHDA and SQIVND (reference sequence). The trim removed 5 bases at V and 6 bases at J, leaving 10 bases unmatched. As DNA, the CDR3 is TGTGCCAGTAGTGAGGGAATAGCGGGAGGCCGCAATGAGCAGTTCTTC. This encodes CASSEGIAGGRNEQFF.

In the case of this clonotype: A single base is all that separates this from a far larger clone, so a read error is likely. The chain is built from TRBV6-8 and TRBJ1-5, with D unresolved. CDR3 length: 15 amino acids. Trimming took 4 bases from V and 8 from J, leaving 18 bases between them. Germline-derived CDR1 and CDR2 are MNHGY and SAAAGT. This CDR3 reads CASSCDGSSPEPQHF. CDR3 coding DNA: TGTGCCAGCAGTTGCGATGGGTCCTCGCCGGAGCCCCAGCATTTT.

This clonotype was recorded at least ten times. This chain uses TRBV6-1 with TRBJ2-3; the match to TRBD2 covers 7 bases. CDR1 is MNHNS, CDR2 SASEGT, per germline. J was trimmed by 14 bases and V by 8 bases; bases with no gene match: 13. The CDR3 sequence is 12 residues long. The CDR3: CASGPRGTTSYF. The DNA of the CDR3 is TGTGCCAGCGGGCCTCGCGGGACTACTTCGTATTTT.

This clonotype was found many times. This chain connects TRBV30 to TRBJ2-7; D is possibly TRBD1 or TRBD2 (5 bases each). V was cut by 3 bases and J by 4 bases, with 16 bases left in between. CDR3 length: 14 residues. Germline V lookup: CDR1 GTSNPN, CDR2 SVGIG (reference sequence). The CDR3 DNA is TGTGCCTGGAGCCCCGGGACCCTTAAATACGAGCAGTACTTC. Residues: CAWSPGTLKYEQYF.

This clonotype showed up many times. The chain uses TRBV15 and TRBJ2-1, with D perhaps TRBD1 (5 bases). CDR3 length: 13 residues. Germline values: CDR1 LNHNV, CDR2 YYDKDF (reference sequence). The V end was cut by 0 bases, the J end by 15 bases, with 15 bases between. In nucleotides, the CDR3 is TGTGCCACCAGCAGAGATTCAGACAGCTCGATGTTCTTC. Its translation: CATSRDSDSSMFF.

The sample holds many counts of this clonotype. CDR3 sequence: CATTPTLGHRSLKNIQYF. DNA for the CDR3: TGTGCCACCACCCCAACCCTCGGACACCGCTCCTTGAAAAACATTCAGTACTTC. This chain connects TRBV15 to TRBJ2-4; the D gene is possibly TRBD1 (5 bases). CDR3 length: 18 amino acids. V lost 7 bases to trimming and J lost 4 bases, with 26 bases between them. Germline CDR1 is LNHNV and CDR2 is YYDKDF (reference sequence).

This clonotype has ten or more counts. Written as DNA, the CDR3 is TGCGGATCAGACCCTGACACGTACACTGAAGCTTTCTTT. Amino acid sequence: CGSDPDTYTEAFF. This chain uses TRBV29-1 with TRBJ1-1; D is unresolved. The germline CDR1 and CDR2 sequences are SQVTM and ANQGSEA. The CDR3 covers 13 residues.

At least ten counts were recorded for this clonotype. The chain employs TRBV7-8 and TRBJ1-1; TRBD1 aligns across 8 bases. This CDR3 spans 15 amino acids. The junction had 8 bases not matched to a gene; V was cut back by 5 bases and J by 3 bases. Germline V gene sequence: CDR1 SGHVS, CDR2 FQNEAQ. This CDR3 is CASSQHRGRDTEAFF. CDR3 coding DNA: TGTGCCAGCAGCCAACACAGGGGGAGAGACACTGAAGCTTTCTTT.

The sample holds many counts of this clonotype. CDR3 region: CASSLVLKPHEQFF. In DNA, the CDR3 is TGTGCCAGCAGCTTAGTTCTGAAACCCCATGAGCAGTTCTTC. V and J are TRBV13 and TRBJ2-1; no clear D. The length of the CDR3 is 14 residues. Germline V gives CDR1 PRHDT, CDR2 FYEKMQ (reference sequence). The ends were cut back, 1 base at V and 8 bases at J, with 12 bases in the middle.

This clonotype has ten or more counts. V usage is TRBV4-1 and J usage is TRBJ2-7, with 8 nucleotides matching TRBD2. This CDR3 comprises 14 residues. Germline trimming cut 1 base from V and 3 bases from J; bases unmatched to any gene: 2. Looked up from germline, CDR1 is MGHRA and CDR2 is YSYEKL. The CDR3 loop is CASSQVSGSYEQYF. CDR3 nucleotide sequence: TGCGCCAGCAGCCAAGTCAGCGGGAGCTACGAGCAGTACTTC.